These 4 T cell receptor beta chains originate from one sample sequenced in a study of blood T cell repertoires in COVID-19. Sequenced by immunoSEQ multiplex PCR; TCRdb stores in-frame clones only, minus some. The sample records a few hundred thousand clones, around 90% being singletons. The sample comprised peripheral blood. The source of these receptors is a man aged 40-50 years with acute or convalescent COVID-19.

V and J are TRBV4-1 and TRBJ1-3, with unresolved D. Germline CDR1 reads MGHRA; CDR2 reads YSYEKL. The CDR3 has 15 amino acids. The ends were cut back, 0 bases at V and 3 bases at J, with 9 bases in the middle. The CDR3 is CASSQDSAFGNTIYF. Written as DNA, the CDR3 is TGCGCCAGCAGCCAAGATTCTGCGTTTGGAAACACCATATATTTT.

J is TRBJ2-7 and V is TRBV30; D is possibly TRBD2 (5 bases). The germline V gene encodes CDR1 GTSNPN and CDR2 SVGIG (reference sequence). V was pared by 0 bases and J by 0 bases, with 15 bases between. The CDR3 spans 16 residues. The CDR3 DNA follows: TGTGCCTGGAGTGTACCCCACAGCGGAAGCTCCTACGAGCAGTACTTC. It yields the protein CAWSVPHSGSSYEQYF.

This clone was found once. This sequence joins TRBV7-9 and TRBJ2-1; 7 positions agree with TRBD1. CDR3 length equals 16 residues. Germline V gene sequence: CDR1 SEHNR, CDR2 FQNEAQ (reference sequence). Trimming at V came to 1 base and at J to 12 bases, leaving 15 bases not matched to a gene. This CDR3 reads CASSLERQGRLRGQFF. As DNA, the CDR3 is TGTGCCAGCAGCTTAGAGAGACAGGGTCGGCTTCGGGGGCAGTTCTTC.

The V and J genes are TRBV12-3 or TRBV12-4 and TRBJ1-2; D may be TRBD1 (6 bases). With 5 bases removed from V and 4 bases from J, the gap between germline ends came to 8 bases. This CDR3 region has 12 residues. CDR3 DNA: TGTGCCAGCAGTACAGGGATCTATGGCTACACCTTC. This codes for CASSTGIYGYTF.